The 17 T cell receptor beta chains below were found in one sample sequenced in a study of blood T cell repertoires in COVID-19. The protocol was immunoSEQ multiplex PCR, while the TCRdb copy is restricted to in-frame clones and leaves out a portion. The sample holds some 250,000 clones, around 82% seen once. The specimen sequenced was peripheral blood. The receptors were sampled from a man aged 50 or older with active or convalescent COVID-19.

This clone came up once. The CDR3 here is CASSEDRGLGGANVLTF. CDR3 DNA: TGTGCCAGCAGTGAAGATCGAGGTCTCGGGGGGGCCAACGTCCTGACTTTC. The chain carries TRBV2 and TRBJ2-6; D is uncertain. This CDR3 spans 17 amino acids. Germline CDR1 and CDR2: SNHLY and FYNNEI. V lost 1 base and J lost 4, with 14 bases in between.

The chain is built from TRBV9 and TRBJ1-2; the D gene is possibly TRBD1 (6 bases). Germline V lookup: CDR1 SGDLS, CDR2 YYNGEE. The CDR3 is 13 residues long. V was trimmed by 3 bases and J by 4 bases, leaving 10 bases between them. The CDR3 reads CASSARGSYGYTF. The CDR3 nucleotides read TGTGCCAGCAGCGCCAGGGGAAGCTATGGCTACACCTTC. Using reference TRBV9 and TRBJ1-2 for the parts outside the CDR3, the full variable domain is DSGVTQTPKHLITATGQRVTLRCSPRSGDLSVYWYQQSLDQGLQFLIQYYNGEERAKGNILERFSAQQFPDLHSELNLSSLELGDSALYFCASSARGSYGYTFGSGTRLTVV.

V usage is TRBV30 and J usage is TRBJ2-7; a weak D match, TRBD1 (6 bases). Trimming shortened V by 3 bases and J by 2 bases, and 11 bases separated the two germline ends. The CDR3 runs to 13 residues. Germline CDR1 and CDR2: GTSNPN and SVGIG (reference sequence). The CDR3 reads CAWSLGQTYEQYF. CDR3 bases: TGTGCCTGGAGCCTCGGACAGACCTACGAGCAGTACTTC.

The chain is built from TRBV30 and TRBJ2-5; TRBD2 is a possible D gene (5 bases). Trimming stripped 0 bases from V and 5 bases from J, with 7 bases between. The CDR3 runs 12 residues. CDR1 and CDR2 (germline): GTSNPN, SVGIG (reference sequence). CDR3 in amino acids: CAWSVLGETQYF. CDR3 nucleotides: TGTGCCTGGAGTGTACTAGGGGAGACCCAGTACTTC.

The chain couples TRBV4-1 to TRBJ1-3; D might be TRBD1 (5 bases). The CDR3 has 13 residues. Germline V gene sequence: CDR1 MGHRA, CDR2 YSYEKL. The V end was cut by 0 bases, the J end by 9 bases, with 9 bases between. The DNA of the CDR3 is TGCGCCAGCAGCCAAGAAACCGGGGGCACCATATATTTT. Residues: CASSQETGGTIYF.

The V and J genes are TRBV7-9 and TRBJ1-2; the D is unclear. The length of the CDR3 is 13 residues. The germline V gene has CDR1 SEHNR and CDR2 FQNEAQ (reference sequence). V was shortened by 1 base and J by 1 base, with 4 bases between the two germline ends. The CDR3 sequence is CASSLESNYGYTF. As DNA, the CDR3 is TGTGCCAGCAGCTTAGAGAGTAACTATGGCTACACCTTC.

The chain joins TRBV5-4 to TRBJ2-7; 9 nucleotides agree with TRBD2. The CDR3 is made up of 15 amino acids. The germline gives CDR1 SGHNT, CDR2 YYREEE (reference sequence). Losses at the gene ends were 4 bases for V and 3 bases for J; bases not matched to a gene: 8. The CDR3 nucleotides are TGTGCCAGCAGCCGCCTGGCGGGGGGGCTCTACGAGCAGTACTTC. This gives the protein CASSRLAGGLYEQYF. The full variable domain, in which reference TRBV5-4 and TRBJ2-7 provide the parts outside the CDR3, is ETGVTQSPTHLIKTRGQQVTLRCSSQSGHNTVSWYQQALGQGPQFIFQYYREEENGRGNFPPRFSGLQFPNYSSELNVNALELDDSALYLCASSRLAGGLYEQYFGPGTRLTVT.

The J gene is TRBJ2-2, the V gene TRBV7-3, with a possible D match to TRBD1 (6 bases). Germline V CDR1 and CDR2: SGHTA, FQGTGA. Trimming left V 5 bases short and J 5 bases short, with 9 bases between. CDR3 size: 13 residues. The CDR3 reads CASSQQGTGELFF. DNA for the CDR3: TGTGCCAGCAGCCAACAGGGAACCGGGGAGCTGTTTTTT.

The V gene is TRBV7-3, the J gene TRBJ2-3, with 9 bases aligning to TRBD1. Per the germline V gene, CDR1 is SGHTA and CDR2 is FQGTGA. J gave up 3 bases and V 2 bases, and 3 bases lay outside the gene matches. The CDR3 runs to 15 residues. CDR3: CASSLDRGKTDTQYF. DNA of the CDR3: TGTGCCAGCAGCTTAGACAGGGGGAAGACAGATACGCAGTATTTT.

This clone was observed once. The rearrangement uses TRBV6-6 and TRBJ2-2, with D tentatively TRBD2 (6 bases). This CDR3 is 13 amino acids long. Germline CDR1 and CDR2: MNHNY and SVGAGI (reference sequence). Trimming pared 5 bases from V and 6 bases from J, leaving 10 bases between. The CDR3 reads CASSTSSAGELFF. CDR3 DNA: TGTGCCAGCAGTACCTCTAGCGCCGGGGAGCTGTTTTTT.

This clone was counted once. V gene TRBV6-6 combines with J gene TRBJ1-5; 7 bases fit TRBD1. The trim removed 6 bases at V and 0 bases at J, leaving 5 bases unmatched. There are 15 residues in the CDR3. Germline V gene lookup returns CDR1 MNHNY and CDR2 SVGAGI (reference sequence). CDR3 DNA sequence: TGTGCCAGCAGCCTCGGGACAGCTAGCAATCAGCCCCAGCATTTT. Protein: CASSLGTASNQPQHF.

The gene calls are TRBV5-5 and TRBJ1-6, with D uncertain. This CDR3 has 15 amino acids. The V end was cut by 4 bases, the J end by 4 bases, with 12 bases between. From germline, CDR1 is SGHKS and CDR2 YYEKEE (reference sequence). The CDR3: CASSPAGSYNSPLHF. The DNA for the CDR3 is TGTGCCAGCAGCCCTGCGGGATCATATAATTCACCCCTCCACTTT.

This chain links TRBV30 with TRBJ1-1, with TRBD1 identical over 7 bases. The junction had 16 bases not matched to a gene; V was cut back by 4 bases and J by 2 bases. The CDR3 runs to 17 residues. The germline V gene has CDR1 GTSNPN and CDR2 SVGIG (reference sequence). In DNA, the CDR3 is TGTGCCTGGATTTCCCCTGGGAGAAGGGGGCCCAACACTGAAGCTTTCTTT. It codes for CAWISPGRRGPNTEAFF.

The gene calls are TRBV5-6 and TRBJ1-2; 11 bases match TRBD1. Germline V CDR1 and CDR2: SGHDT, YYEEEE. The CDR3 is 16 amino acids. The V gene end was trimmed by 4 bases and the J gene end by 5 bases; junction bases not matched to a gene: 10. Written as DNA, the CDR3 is TGTGCCAGCAGCCCGACGGAAGGACAGGGGGCTTATGGCTACACCTTC. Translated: CASSPTEGQGAYGYTF.

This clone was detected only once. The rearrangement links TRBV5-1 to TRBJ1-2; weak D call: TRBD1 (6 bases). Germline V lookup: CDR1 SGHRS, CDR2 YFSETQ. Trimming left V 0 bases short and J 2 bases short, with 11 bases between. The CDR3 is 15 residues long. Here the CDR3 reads CASSLAPTGNYGYTF. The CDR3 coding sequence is TGCGCCAGCAGCTTGGCCCCGACAGGCAACTATGGCTACACCTTC.

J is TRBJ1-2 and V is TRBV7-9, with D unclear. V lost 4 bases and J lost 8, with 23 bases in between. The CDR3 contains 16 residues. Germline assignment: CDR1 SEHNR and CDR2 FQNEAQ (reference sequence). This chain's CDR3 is CASSSDTTGMPEGYTF. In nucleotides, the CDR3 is TGTGCCAGCAGCTCAGACACGACCGGAATGCCGGAAGGCTACACCTTC.

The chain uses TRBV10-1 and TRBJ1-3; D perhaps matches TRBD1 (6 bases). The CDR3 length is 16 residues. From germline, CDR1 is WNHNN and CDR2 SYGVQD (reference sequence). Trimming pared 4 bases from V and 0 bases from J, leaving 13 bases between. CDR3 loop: CASSGGQGSSGNTIYF. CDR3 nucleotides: TGCGCCAGCAGTGGGGGCCAGGGGAGCTCTGGAAACACCATATATTTT.